Following are 20 T cell receptor beta chains from one sample sequenced in a study of cytomegalovirus exposure and HLA in healthy donors. In the PCR, 60 Vbeta and 13 Jbeta primers were used. Assay used: immunoSEQ multiplex PCR; TCRdb lists only in-frame clones, some missing. Found here are about 210,000 clones, 83% of them singletons; the top ten hold roughly 1.7%. The sequenced sample was PBMCs. These receptors all come from a man aged 40-50 years in good health and CMV-seropositive.

The chain is built from TRBV6-6 and TRBJ1-6; maybe TRBD1 (5 bases). V lost 2 bases to trimming and J lost 9 bases, with 11 bases between them. Germline lookup yields CDR1 MNHNY and CDR2 SVGAGI (reference sequence). This CDR3 is built from 14 residues. The CDR3 coding sequence is TGTGCCAGCAGTTACGGGCAGGGTAGTTCACCCCTCCACTTT. Its translation is CASSYGQGSSPLHF.

The chain links TRBV5-1 to TRBJ1-1, with 9 bases fitting TRBD1. Germline V gene data show CDR1 as SGHRS and CDR2 as YFSETQ. V shed 5 bases, J shed 6 bases, and the junction held 11 bases outside the gene matches. The CDR3 covers 15 residues. The DNA for the CDR3 is TGCGCCAGCAGGACTTTGGGACAGGGAATTGCTGAAGCTTTCTTT. Translation gives CASRTLGQGIAEAFF.

The genes are TRBV19 and TRBJ1-5; TRBD1 agrees at 10 bases. CDR1 is LNHDA, CDR2 SQIVND, per germline (reference sequence). The V segment lost 6 bases and the J segment 7 bases; nucleotides outside the gene matches: 15. This CDR3 comprises 17 residues. This CDR3 reads CASRATGGARGVQPQHF. The CDR3 region has the DNA TGTGCCAGTAGAGCGACAGGGGGCGCAAGGGGAGTGCAGCCCCAGCATTTT.

There are a few counts of this clone. The chain couples TRBV27 to TRBJ2-1; 10 bases map to TRBD2. The CDR3 is 16 amino acids. The germline gives CDR1 MNHEY, CDR2 SMNVEV (reference sequence). After removal of 4 bases from V and 6 bases from J, the junction contained 9 bases not matched to a gene. The CDR3 nucleotides are TGTGCCAGCAGTTCCCTGGGGACTAGCGCCTCCAATGAGCAGTTCTTC. Amino acid sequence: CASSSLGTSASNEQFF.

The V and J genes are TRBV5-1 and TRBJ1-2; the D is unclear. Germline loops: CDR1 SGHRS, CDR2 YFSETQ. V lost 3 bases and J 2 bases, leaving 14 bases between the germline ends. The CDR3 is made up of 15 amino acids. CDR3 sequence (DNA): TGCGCCAGCAGCTATGGGCAGGTCGACAACTATGGCTACACCTTC. Protein product: CASSYGQVDNYGYTF.

The chain is built from TRBV29-1 and TRBJ1-2; TRBD1 agrees at 7 bases. Trimming took 6 bases from V and 6 from J; bases not matched to a gene: 13. The germline V gene encodes CDR1 SQVTM and CDR2 ANQGSEA. The CDR3 spans 14 residues. The CDR3 loop is CSVTRQGAGDGYTF. The CDR3 DNA sequence: TGCAGCGTGACCCGACAGGGAGCGGGGGATGGCTACACCTTC.

The CDR3 DNA is TGCGCCAGCAGCCTAGCGGGAGGGGACGATACGCAGTATTTT. Its translation is CASSLAGGDDTQYF. The chain recombines TRBV4-3 with TRBJ2-3, with 11 bases that match TRBD2. Germline trimming cut 4 bases from V and 6 bases from J; bases unmatched to any gene: 3. Per germline, CDR1 LGHNA and CDR2 YSLEER. The CDR3 totals 14 residues.

The gene calls are TRBV4-3 and TRBJ2-3; TRBD2 is a possible D gene (5 bases). This CDR3 is built from 16 residues. The V gene lost 0 bases and the J gene lost 4 bases, with 14 bases spanning the gap. CDR1 is LGHNA, CDR2 YSLEER, per germline. The CDR3 region has the DNA TGCGCCAGCAGCCAAGATAATAGCGTTGGAGCAGATACGCAGTATTTT. Translated, it gives CASSQDNSVGADTQYF.

In its sample, this clone was seen a few times. The genes are TRBV28 and TRBJ2-2; 8 bases are shared with TRBD2. Germline V gives CDR1 MDHEN, CDR2 SYDVKM. After removal of 2 bases from V and 3 bases from J, the junction contained 2 bases not matched to a gene. The CDR3 totals 15 residues. In nucleotides, the CDR3 is TGTGCCAGCAGTTTAGCGGGAGGCTACACCGGGGAGCTGTTTTTT. Translation: CASSLAGGYTGELFF.

The chain carries TRBV7-2 and TRBJ2-5; 12 nucleotides align to TRBD2. Germline values: CDR1 SGHTA, CDR2 FQGNSA. Trimming at V came to 5 bases and at J to 4 bases, leaving 5 bases not matched to a gene. The CDR3 is 15 amino acids. This CDR3 is CASSAGLAGRETQYF. The CDR3 coding sequence is TGTGCCAGCAGCGCGGGACTAGCGGGTAGAGAGACCCAGTACTTC.

This chain connects TRBV12-5 to TRBJ2-5, with 7 positions matching TRBD2. This CDR3 contains 18 residues. Per germline, CDR1 LGHNT and CDR2 FRNRAP. V gave up 5 bases and J gave up 2 bases; unmatched junction bases: 17. The CDR3 DNA reads as TGTGCTAGTGGTAGCGGGGAATTGGGCGGGAGACGGCAAGAGACCCAGTACTTC. Translating it yields CASGSGELGGRRQETQYF.

The chain combines TRBV5-1 with TRBJ2-1, with TRBD2 matching 14 bases. The CDR3 has 17 residues. The germline V gene encodes CDR1 SGHRS and CDR2 YFSETQ. Germline trimming cut 4 bases from V and 11 bases from J; bases unmatched to any gene: 14. The CDR3 nucleotides read TGCGCCAGCAGCCAGGGACTAGCGGGAGTAGTATTATCTAAGCAGTTCTTC. This encodes CASSQGLAGVVLSKQFF.

The gene calls are TRBV19 and TRBJ2-7, with TRBD2 matching 8 bases. There are 17 residues in the CDR3. The V and J ends lost 2 bases and 2 bases, in that order; junction bases with no gene match: 11. Germline values: CDR1 LNHDA, CDR2 SQIVND (reference sequence). CDR3 sequence (DNA): TGTGCCAGTAGTATAATCACGCCAGCGGGAGTCCCCTACGAGCAGTACTTC. Amino acids: CASSIITPAGVPYEQYF.

This chain links TRBV19 with TRBJ2-7; tentative D call: TRBD2 (5 bases). From germline, CDR1 is LNHDA and CDR2 SQIVND (reference sequence). Trimming shortened V by 3 bases and J by 2 bases, and 11 bases separated the two germline ends. The CDR3 loop spans 14 amino acids. The chain's CDR3 is CASSISDSPYEQYF. The CDR3 coding sequence is TGTGCCAGTAGTATTTCGGACTCCCCCTACGAGCAGTACTTC.

The chain uses TRBV5-1 and TRBJ2-6; the D gene is possibly TRBD2 (5 bases). The germline V gene encodes CDR1 SGHRS and CDR2 YFSETQ. The length of the CDR3 is 16 residues. The V end was cut by 6 bases, the J end by 2 bases, with 15 bases between. The CDR3 spells CASTLAGLPGANVLTF. In nucleotides, the CDR3 is TGCGCCAGCACCCTGGCGGGTCTTCCTGGGGCCAACGTCCTGACTTTC.

Only one count was recorded for this clone. J is TRBJ1-5 and V is TRBV19, with D hard to call. From germline, CDR1 is LNHDA and CDR2 SQIVND (reference sequence). The CDR3 contains 14 residues. The V and J ends lost 0 bases and 11 bases respectively, with 14 bases between them. The CDR3 region is CASSIDQEGPAQHF. CDR3 coding DNA: TGTGCCAGTAGTATAGATCAGGAGGGCCCGGCCCAGCATTTT.

This clone has a single count. The chain employs TRBV7-9 and TRBJ1-1; weak D call: TRBD1 (5 bases). Per the germline V gene, CDR1 is SEHNR and CDR2 is FQNEAQ (reference sequence). The length of the CDR3 is 15 residues. The germline V and J ends were trimmed by 6 bases and 4 bases, with 18 bases remaining between them. The CDR3 here is CASSYFRGVFTEAFF. DNA for the CDR3: TGTGCCAGCAGTTATTTTCGGGGGGTTTTCACTGAAGCTTTCTTT.

The chain employs TRBV2 and TRBJ1-5; D gene ambiguous. Trimming left V 0 bases short and J 0 bases short, with 21 bases between. The CDR3 loop spans 20 amino acids. Germline lookup yields CDR1 SNHLY and CDR2 FYNNEI. CDR3 region: CASSEALRGIIPYSNQPQHF. CDR3 nucleotide sequence: TGTGCCAGCAGTGAAGCGCTTAGAGGAATTATCCCCTATAGCAATCAGCCCCAGCATTTT.

The chain recombines TRBV6-5 with TRBJ2-3; 7 nucleotides line up with TRBD1. Germline lookup yields CDR1 MNHEY and CDR2 SVGAGI. This CDR3 region has 15 residues. V gave up 11 bases and J gave up 2 bases; unmatched junction bases: 13. CDR3 protein: CAGPALDRDTDTQYF. For the CDR3, the DNA is TGTGCCGGGCCTGCTCTAGACAGGGACACAGATACGCAGTATTTT.

The J gene is TRBJ1-6, the V gene TRBV27, with D possibly TRBD1 on 6 matching bases. The V end was cut by 2 bases, the J end by 8 bases, with 7 bases between. Germline V gives CDR1 MNHEY, CDR2 SMNVEV (reference sequence). The CDR3 is 13 amino acids. The CDR3 here is CASSLNRDSPLHF. The CDR3 bases are TGTGCCAGCAGTTTAAACAGGGATTCACCCCTCCACTTT.